This is a list of T cell receptor beta chains from one sample in a study of chemoradiotherapy in HPV16-positive cancers. Here immunoSEQ multiplex PCR was the method, and the copy in TCRdb shows in-frame clones only, minus some. This repertoire shows more than 10,000 clones, roughly 77% found once; its top ten account for around 1.3%. The sample was collected from a patient who underwent chemoradiotherapy. These receptor sequences come from a human donor with HPV-associated anogenital cancer. Each CDR3 is given with its conserved first and last residue. D genes are given only for firm matches. Size tells how often a clone was seen (once, few, many) or the class of an expanded clone, and some rows leave it out.

>NA|TRBV18|NA|TRBJ2-7
TGTGCCAGCTCCTCCAACGGGGAGGACTACGAGCAGTACTTC
CASSSNGEDYEQYF
>few|TRBV10-3|NA|TRBJ1-2
TGTGCCGCACAGGGTTATGGCTACACCTTC
CAAQGYGYTF
>once|TRBV6-5|NA|TRBJ1-6
TGTGCCAGCAGTTCCGGGGGTATCTATTCACCCCTCCACTTT
CASSSGGIYSPLHF
>once|TRBV19|TRBD2|TRBJ2-5
TGTGCCAGTAGTGCCGCCTGGACTAGCAACTACCAAGAGACCCAGTACTTC
CASSAAWTSNYQETQYF
>NA|TRBV4-2|NA|TRBJ1-2
TGTGCCAGCAGCCAAGAGGAGGTCTCCAGGGGTGGTATAAGCTATGGCTACACCTTC
CASSQEEVSRGGISYGYTF
>NA|TRBV7-9|NA|TRBJ2-7
TGTGCCAGCAGCTTAGCTCCCCAATATGTGTCCTATTCCTACGAGCAGTACTTC
CASSLAPQYVSYSYEQYF
>NA|TRBV4-2|NA|TRBJ2-1
TGTGCCAGCAGCCAGTCGGGGCAGACAAACAATGAGCAGTTCTTC
CASSQSGQTNNEQFF
>NA|TRBV2|NA|TRBJ1-5
TGTGCCAGCAGGAGGGAGCAGGGCTTCGAGCCCCAGCATTTT
CASRREQGFEPQHF
>NA|TRBV5-6|TRBD1|TRBJ1-5
TGTGCCAGCAGCTTTTCTCTTACAGGGGGAAATCAGCCCCAGCATTTT
CASSFSLTGGNQPQHF
>NA|TRBV7-2|TRBD1|TRBJ2-1
TGTGCCAGCAGCCACTCCGCAACCGGGACAGCGTACAATGAGCAGTTCTTC
CASSHSATGTAYNEQFF
>NA|TRBV13|TRBD2|TRBJ2-1
TGTGCCAGCAGACCCGGGACTAGGGTCCATGAGCAGTTCTTC
CASRPGTRVHEQFF
>NA|TRBV7-7|NA|TRBJ1-3
TGTGCTAGCAGCCCAAACGGCGGAAACACCATATATTTT
CASSPNGGNTIYF
>NA|TRBV12-5|TRBD1|TRBJ2-1
TGTGCTAGTGGTTCCGGGACAGCTGACAATGAGCAGTTCTTC
CASGSGTADNEQFF
>NA|TRBV12-2|NA|TRBJ1-1
TGTGCAAGTCGCTTAGAAGCAGGGGGAGTTAGCACTGAAGCTTTCTTT
CASRLEAGGVSTEAFF
>NA|TRBV5-1|NA|TRBJ2-3
TGCGCCAGCGCAAGGGGGGGAGGGATGGATACGCAGTATTTT
CASARGGGMDTQYF
>once|TRBV7-2|TRBD2|TRBJ2-3
TGTGCCAGCAGCACCCTTTGGACTAGCGTTGGAGATACGCAGTATTTT
CASSTLWTSVGDTQYF
>NA|TRBV9|NA|TRBJ2-7
TGTGCCAGCAGCGTTTGGAGAGCCTACGAGCAGTACTTC
CASSVWRAYEQYF
>NA|TRBV5-5|NA|TRBJ1-5
TGTGCCAGCAGCTTGGGACGGGTAAATCAGCCCCAGCATTTT
CASSLGRVNQPQHF
>NA|TRBV30|NA|TRBJ2-2
TGTGCGGGGCGCAGGACAGCGGGCGGGGAGCTGTTTTTT
CAGRRTAGGELFF